A selection of T cell receptor beta chains follows, all from one sample in a study of TIL therapy for anti-PD-1-resistant metastatic lung cancer. The data were produced by immunoSEQ multiplex PCR, yet TCRdb's version contains in-frame clones alone and is incomplete. This sample yields 30,000 to 45,000 clones, of which 73% are seen a single time; roughly 6.1% belongs to the top ten. The sequencing used blood, collected at baseline. These receptor sequences come from a person aged 25 to 85 with non-small cell lung cancer. Each CDR3 is given without its conserved first and last residue. Clone size is not always given. Where it is, it says once, few, many or a class for expanded clones.

>TRBV19|TRBJ2-1|few
ASSPVDSSSYNEQF
>TRBV6-1|TRBJ1-5|.
ASRSGQINQPQH
>TRBV5-4|TRBJ2-5|.
ASSLGLAGVAETQY
>TRBV9|TRBJ1-3|.
ASSVDDPGNTIY
>TRBV9|TRBJ2-3|.
ASSVALGQGTDTQY
>TRBV5-4|TRBJ2-3|.
ASSLANPRTDTQY
>TRBV2|TRBJ2-7|few
ASSIGQGPYEQY
>TRBV12-5|TRBJ1-2|.
ASGTSRMAGKNPIGSGGYT
>TRBV30|TRBJ2-3|.
AWSGLAGDTQY
>TRBV19|TRBJ1-2|.
ASSIPPNYGYT
>TRBV9|TRBJ1-1|few
ASSVVPGASEAF
>TRBV5-1|TRBJ2-7|.
ASSLGGGLYEQY
>TRBV30|TRBJ2-5|.
AWSVGGETQY